The rows below give T cell receptor beta chains drawn from one sample of a study of cytomegalovirus exposure and HLA in healthy donors. Repertoires were generated with immunoSEQ multiplex PCR, while TCRdb's copy carries only in-frame clones and drops some. The table has fewer than 250,000 clones, roughly 70% seen once; the top ten hold 1.5% to 2%. Sequenced sample: PBMCs. The receptors were sampled from a woman in her 30s in good health and CMV-seronegative. Each CDR3 is given with its conserved first and last residue. Fields, in order: V gene, clone size, J gene, D gene, CDR3 DNA, CDR3 protein. D genes are given only for firm matches. Some rows have no size entry. The others give once, few or many, or a class for an expanded clone.

>TRBV7-2|NA|TRBJ2-1|TRBD2
TGTGCCAGCAGCTTAGCCGCGGGAGACGACAATGAGCAGTTCTTC
CASSLAAGDDNEQFF
>TRBV27|few|TRBJ1-6|TRBD1
TGTGCCAGCAGCCCTGTGGACAGGGGGATTTCACCCCTCCACTTT
CASSPVDRGISPLHF
>TRBV6-1|few|TRBJ2-3|NA
TGTGCCAGCAGTGGGCGGGACCACACAGATACGCAGTATTTT
CASSGRDHTDTQYF
>TRBV5-1|NA|TRBJ2-7|TRBD2
TGCGCCAGCAGCCGGGAAGCGGGAGGAGGCTACGAGCAGTACTTC
CASSREAGGGYEQYF
>TRBV2|NA|TRBJ2-4|TRBD2
TGTGCCAGCAGGGAAGGCTTACTAGCGGGGGGAAATCGAAACATTCAGTACTTC
CASREGLLAGGNRNIQYF
>TRBV11-1|NA|TRBJ1-1|NA
TGTGCCAGCAGCCAACAGGGAGGGACTGAAGCTTTCTTT
CASSQQGGTEAFF
>TRBV5-1|few|TRBJ1-2|NA
TGCGCCAGCAGCTTGGTAGCCGCCGCGGGCTACACCTTC
CASSLVAAAGYTF
>TRBV4-2|NA|TRBJ2-3|NA
TGTGCCAGCAGCCAAGATCTGAATAGCCACACAGATACGCAGTATTTT
CASSQDLNSHTDTQYF
>TRBV11-2|NA|TRBJ1-5|NA
TGTGCCAGCAGCTTAGATATCGGGCCAGGGGTTGATCAGCCCCAGCATTTT
CASSLDIGPGVDQPQHF
>TRBV6-1|NA|TRBJ1-3|NA
TGTGCCAGCAGCGTCTCAGGGGTCGGAAACACCATATATTTT
CASSVSGVGNTIYF
>TRBV18|NA|TRBJ1-3|NA
TGTGCCAGCTCACCAAATCAGCGGAGCCTCTCTGGAAACACCATATATTTT
CASSPNQRSLSGNTIYF
>TRBV5-1|NA|TRBJ2-7|TRBD1
TGCGCCAGCAGCTCCCAGGGACAGGGGGCGTCCTACGAGCAGTACTTC
CASSSQGQGASYEQYF
>TRBV10-2|NA|TRBJ2-4|NA
TGCGCCAGCAGTGAGTCGGGGGGGGCAGATTTAGCCAAAAACATTCAGTACTTC
CASSESGGADLAKNIQYF
>TRBV7-8|NA|TRBJ2-2|TRBD2
TGTGCCAGCAGCCAGGGAGGGACTAGCGACACCGGGGAGCTGTTTTTT
CASSQGGTSDTGELFF
>TRBV2|NA|TRBJ2-3|NA
TGTGCCAGCAGTTCTCTCAGCACAGATACGCAGTATTTT
CASSSLSTDTQYF
>TRBV7-3|NA|TRBJ2-6|NA
TGTGCCAGCAGCTTAATCGGTGGGAGCTCTGGGGCCAACGTCCTGACTTTC
CASSLIGGSSGANVLTF
>TRBV7-3|NA|TRBJ1-2|TRBD1
TGTGCCAGCAGCTCCCGGGACAGGGCTTCCTCACTCCCTTTCTATGGCTACACCTTC
CASSSRDRASSLPFYGYTF
>TRBV2|NA|TRBJ2-1|NA
TGTGCCAGCAGTGAATTGAGCTCCTACAATGAGCAGTTCTTC
CASSELSSYNEQFF
>TRBV7-2|NA|TRBJ1-2|NA
TGTGCCAGCAGCTTAGATGCGGGTTCTTATGGCTACACCTTC
CASSLDAGSYGYTF
>TRBV27|few|TRBJ1-2|NA
TGTGCCAGCATGCCCTCAGGGGCCCGTAACTTCTATGGCTACACCTTC
CASMPSGARNFYGYTF
>TRBV7-2|NA|TRBJ1-1|NA
TGTGCCAGCAGCTTCTTCGTGAACACTGAAGCTTTCTTT
CASSFFVNTEAFF
>TRBV19|NA|TRBJ1-5|NA
TGTGCCAGTAGTATAGCCCCCAGGGGACTAAGCAATCAGCCCCAGCATTTT
CASSIAPRGLSNQPQHF
>TRBV7-9|NA|TRBJ2-3|TRBD2
TGTGCCAGCAGCTCGGGGACTAGCGGGTCTAGCACAGATACGCAGTATTTT
CASSSGTSGSSTDTQYF
>TRBV19|NA|TRBJ2-1|TRBD2
TGTGCCAGTTCCGGTGTAGCGGGGGGTTACAATGAGCAGTTCTTC
CASSGVAGGYNEQFF
>TRBV6-1|once|TRBJ1-2|NA
TGTGCCAGCAGAGATACAGGGTTTATTGGCTACACCTTC
CASRDTGFIGYTF
>TRBV11-2|NA|TRBJ2-5|NA
TGTGCCAGCAAGGCCGACGGGTACCAAGAGACCCAGTACTTC
CASKADGYQETQYF
>TRBV5-6|NA|TRBJ2-1|TRBD1
TGTGCCAGCAGCACTGGACAGGTCAATTCCTACAATGAGCAGTTCTTC
CASSTGQVNSYNEQFF
>TRBV19|NA|TRBJ2-7|TRBD1
TGTGCCAGTAGTGCCGGACAGGGCAACGAGCAGTACTTC
CASSAGQGNEQYF
>TRBV9|NA|TRBJ1-6|TRBD1
TGTGCCAGCAGCTCAGAGGGGGCCCCCTATAATTCACCCCTCCACTTT
CASSSEGAPYNSPLHF
>TRBV27|NA|TRBJ2-1|NA
TGTGCCAGCAGTTTCAATCCGGGAGTTGGCCACAATGAGCAGTTCTTC
CASSFNPGVGHNEQFF
>TRBV2|few|TRBJ2-1|NA
TGTGCCAGCACCACTAGGGGGAGCTCCTACAATGAGCAGTTCTTC
CASTTRGSSYNEQFF
>TRBV4-2|NA|TRBJ1-5|NA
TGTGCCAGCAGCCAAGAGTGGAGGGGATGGCAGCCCCAGCATTTT
CASSQEWRGWQPQHF
>TRBV7-9|NA|TRBJ1-4|NA
TGTGCCAGCAGGCGGGATGTCGAAAAACTGTTTTTT
CASRRDVEKLFF
>TRBV6-5|NA|TRBJ2-1|TRBD2
TGTGCCAGCTCGCTTACTAGCGGCGAGCAGTTCTTC
CASSLTSGEQFF
>TRBV12-5|NA|TRBJ1-1|NA
TGTGCTAGTGGTTTGGCACGCGGGACGAAAGCTTTCTTT
CASGLARGTKAFF
>TRBV4-2|few|TRBJ1-5|NA
TGTGCCAGCAGCCAAAGGAGGGATCAGCCCCAGCATTTT
CASSQRRDQPQHF
>TRBV29-1|once|TRBJ2-7|NA
TGCAGCGTTCCAATGAGTTTCGCCTACGAGCAGTACTTC
CSVPMSFAYEQYF
>TRBV11-3|NA|TRBJ2-5|NA
TGTGCCAGCAGCTTAGGGGACATCCTAACCTCACAAGAGACCCAGTACTTC
CASSLGDILTSQETQYF
>TRBV7-9|NA|TRBJ2-7|NA
TGTGCCAGCAGCTCGACGGCTAGCTCAAAATATGGGCACCACTACGAGCAGTACTTC
CASSSTASSKYGHHYEQYF
>TRBV5-1|few|TRBJ2-4|NA
TGCGCCAGCAGCTTGGATGGCGGGAACGGCATTCAGTACTTC
CASSLDGGNGIQYF
>TRBV5-1|NA|TRBJ2-1|TRBD1
TGCGCCAGCCGCCGGGACAGGGGGGGGAATGAGCAGTTCTTC
CASRRDRGGNEQFF
>TRBV15|NA|TRBJ1-2|NA
TGTGCCACCAGCAGAGATTCGAGTAGTCTGGGAGGGGGCTACACCTTC
CATSRDSSSLGGGYTF
>TRBV5-4|NA|TRBJ2-5|NA
TGTGCCAGCAGCCCGACCGGGGCGGGGGAGACCCAGTACTTC
CASSPTGAGETQYF
>TRBV6-6|NA|TRBJ2-5|NA
TGTGCCAGCAGTTCTGTGGCCAGACAGGCCCAAGAGACCCAGTACTTC
CASSSVARQAQETQYF
>TRBV5-1|few|TRBJ1-2|TRBD1
TGCGCCAGCAGCTTGGGACAGGGTCCCTATGGCTACACCTTC
CASSLGQGPYGYTF
>TRBV11-3|NA|TRBJ1-5|NA
TGTGCCAGCAGCGGGGGCCCCAATCAGCCCCAGCATTTT
CASSGGPNQPQHF
>TRBV4-1|NA|TRBJ2-7|TRBD1
TGCGCCAGCAGCCCAGGGGGGACAGGGGGTCTCTACGAGCAGTACTTC
CASSPGGTGGLYEQYF
>TRBV30|NA|TRBJ1-1|NA
TGTGCCTGGGCCAGGGGTGGTGGTGAAGCTTTCTTT
CAWARGGGEAFF
>TRBV29-1|NA|TRBJ1-1|TRBD1
TGCAGCGTTATGCAGGGGGCTCCCACTGAAGCTTTCTTT
CSVMQGAPTEAFF
>TRBV7-2|NA|TRBJ1-5|TRBD1
TGTGCCAGCAGCTTGGGGACAGGGGGGTCTCAGCCCCAGCATTTT
CASSLGTGGSQPQHF
>TRBV2|NA|TRBJ1-3|NA
TGTGCCAGCACCGGGACACCTGGAAACACCATATATTTT
CASTGTPGNTIYF
>TRBV27|NA|TRBJ1-2|TRBD1
TGTGCCAGCAGTCGGACAGGGGGCGACTATGGCTACACCTTC
CASSRTGGDYGYTF
>TRBV7-9|NA|TRBJ1-1|NA
TGTGCCAGCAGCATACACGGGACTGAAGCTTTCTTT
CASSIHGTEAFF
>TRBV18|NA|TRBJ1-5|TRBD1
TGTGCCAGCTCACCGGGACAGGGCTATCAGCCCCAGCATTTT
CASSPGQGYQPQHF